The T cell receptor (beta chain) under discussion was sequenced for a study of T cell changes during pregnancy in multiple sclerosis. Measured with immunoSEQ multiplex PCR; TCRdb has only the in-frame clones, and not every one. This table has approximately 41,000 clones, 90% to 95% appearing once. Germline V gene data show CDR1 as MNHEY and CDR2 as SMNVEV (reference sequence). With V trimmed by 0 bases and J by 4 bases, 1 base remained unmatched. The CDR3 contains 14 residues. The source of this sequence is a female donor with multiple sclerosis, enrolled in a pregnancy study. The specimen was CD8+ T cells from peripheral blood mononuclear cells, collected in the third trimester of pregnancy. The chain combines TRBV27 with TRBJ2-5, with TRBD1 matching over 8 bases. This CDR3 is CASSLSGTGETQYF. As DNA, the CDR3 is TGTGCCAGCAGTTTATCCGGGACAGGAGAGACCCAGTACTTC.